Below are 30 T cell receptor beta chains sequenced from a single sample in a study of T cell responses to AZD1222 COVID-19 vaccine. Profiled with immunoSEQ multiplex PCR; TCRdb holds only in-frame clones, not every one. The sample lists 100,000 or so clones, about nine tenths seen once, with about 1.5% in the top ten. Sequenced material: peripheral blood, taken on day 0 of AZD1222 vaccination. Every receptor here comes from an adult in good health.

This clone has more than one count but fewer than ten. V is TRBV16 and J is TRBJ1-1; no clear D. CDR1 KGHSY and CDR2 FQNENV come from the germline V gene. V lost 0 bases to trimming and J lost 1 base, with 0 bases between them. The CDR3 runs to 12 residues. The CDR3 reads CASSQSNTEAFF. CDR3 bases: TGTGCCAGCAGCCAATCGAACACTGAAGCTTTCTTT.

This chain links TRBV6-1 with TRBJ1-5; D may be TRBD1 (6 bases). CDR3 length: 13 residues. Trimming removed 3 bases at V and 4 bases at J, with 7 bases between. Germline V gene data show CDR1 as MNHNS and CDR2 as SASEGT. The CDR3 DNA is TGTGCCAGCAGTGATGACAGGAATCAGCCCCAGCATTTT. This sequence encodes CASSDDRNQPQHF.

A word on this clone: In the same sample, other DNA sequences code for this CDR3. This rearrangement joins TRBV5-1 to TRBJ1-1; D not resolved. From germline, CDR1 is SGHRS and CDR2 YFSETQ. V lost 0 bases and J lost 0, with 3 bases in between. The CDR3 has 13 residues. The CDR3 sequence: CASSLDLNTEAFF. CDR3 coding DNA: TGCGCCAGCAGCTTGGACTTGAACACTGAAGCTTTCTTT.

About this clone: The sample carries other DNA sequences with the same CDR3. This chain uses TRBV30 with TRBJ1-3; perhaps TRBD1 as D (5 bases). The CDR3 runs 14 residues. Trimming shortened V by 0 bases and J by 0 bases, and 6 bases separated the two germline ends. From germline, CDR1 is GTSNPN and CDR2 SVGIG (reference sequence). The DNA of the CDR3 is TGTGCCTGGAGTGTTGGGGGCTCTGGAAACACCATATATTTT. Amino acids: CAWSVGGSGNTIYF.

This clone has only one observation. V usage is TRBV6-5 and J usage is TRBJ1-6, with 7 bases that match TRBD1. The CDR3 is 15 residues long. With 2 bases clipped from V and 10 bases from J, the junction kept 8 bases outside the gene matches. Germline lookup yields CDR1 MNHEY and CDR2 SVGAGI. The CDR3 region is CASSYERQGESPLHF. The CDR3 coding sequence is TGTGCCAGCAGTTACGAGAGGCAGGGGGAATCACCCCTCCACTTT.

This chain uses TRBV7-2 with TRBJ2-1, with D tentatively TRBD1 (6 bases). The V gene lost 5 bases and the J gene lost 7 bases, with 18 bases spanning the gap. CDR3 length: 15 amino acids. The germline V gene has CDR1 SGHTA and CDR2 FQGNSA. The CDR3 is CASSDQPTQGNEQFF. The CDR3 DNA reads as TGTGCCAGCAGCGATCAACCCACCCAGGGGAATGAGCAGTTCTTC. The full variable domain, completed using reference TRBV7-2 and TRBJ2-1, is GAGVSQSPSNKVTEKGKDVELRCDPISGHTALYWYRQSLGQGLEFLIYFQGNSAPDKSGLPSDRFSAERTGGSVSTLTIQRTQQEDSAVYLCASSDQPTQGNEQFFGPGTRLTVL.

The V and J genes are TRBV7-2 and TRBJ1-1, with no clear D. Per the germline V gene, CDR1 is SGHTA and CDR2 is FQGNSA. The V gene lost 4 bases and the J gene lost 8 bases, with 14 bases spanning the gap. This CDR3 region has 13 residues. The DNA of the CDR3 is TGTGCCAGCAGCTCCTTATCGGGCCTGGAAGCTTTCTTT. Residues: CASSSLSGLEAFF.

This clone was counted a single time. The rearrangement uses TRBV6-5 and TRBJ1-1; unclear D gene. V lost 5 bases, J lost 1 base, and 14 bases lay in between. The CDR3 covers 15 residues. Germline V gene data show CDR1 as MNHEY and CDR2 as SVGAGI. The CDR3 region is CASSPRGRSNTEAFF. CDR3 coding DNA: TGTGCCAGCAGTCCCAGAGGACGGTCGAACACTGAAGCTTTCTTT.

The rearrangement uses TRBV5-4 and TRBJ1-1; D unresolved. The germline V and J ends were trimmed by 5 bases and 3 bases, with 17 bases remaining between them. Germline loops: CDR1 SGHNT, CDR2 YYREEE (reference sequence). The length of the CDR3 is 15 residues. The CDR3 is CASRTDPGGDTEAFF. The CDR3 DNA reads as TGTGCCAGCAGAACAGACCCGGGCGGTGACACTGAAGCTTTCTTT.

This chain links TRBV12-3 or TRBV12-4 with TRBJ1-5, with D hard to call. CDR3 length equals 13 residues. Trimming took off 5 bases at V and 0 bases at J, with 5 bases between the two ends. The chain's CDR3 is CASSHTSNQPQHF. CDR3 coding DNA: TGTGCCAGCAGTCACACTAGCAATCAGCCCCAGCATTTT.

This clone has only one observation. The genes are TRBV5-6 and TRBJ2-2; the D gene is possibly TRBD1 (6 bases). The CDR3 has 16 residues. The ends were cut back, 7 bases at V and 2 bases at J, with 18 bases in the middle. Germline V gene data show CDR1 as SGHDT and CDR2 as YYEEEE. CDR3 DNA sequence: TGTGCCAGCGGGGTGCTACAGGGACGAAACACCGGGGAGCTGTTTTTT. Translating gives CASGVLQGRNTGELFF.

This rearrangement joins TRBV28 to TRBJ1-1, with a weak D call TRBD1 (6 bases). Trimming took off 6 bases at V and 7 bases at J, with 18 bases between the two ends. This CDR3 contains 14 residues. Germline V gene data show CDR1 as MDHEN and CDR2 as SYDVKM. The CDR3 bases are TGTGCCAGCAGGCCGCCTCCGGACAGTAGTGAAGCTTTCTTT. This encodes CASRPPPDSSEAFF.

The chain uses TRBV21-1 and TRBJ1-5; TRBD1, the D gene given by the table, was not confirmed from the DNA. TRBV21-1 corresponds to a pseudogene. The CDR3 totals 16 residues. The CDR3 here is CASSKGGTGASQPQHF. The CDR3 region has the DNA TGTGCCAGCAGCAAAGGTGGGACAGGGGCGAGTCAGCCCCAGCATTTT.

This chain connects TRBV1 to TRBJ1-2; TRBD1, the D gene given by the table, was not confirmed from the DNA. TRBV1 constitutes a pseudogene. CDR3 length: 15 amino acids. CDR3 bases: TGCACCAGCAGCCAAGAACGACAGGGGAAAGACGGCTACACCTTC. Translating gives CTSSQERQGKDGYTF.

The genes are TRBV5-1 and TRBJ1-1; the D is unclear. Looked up from germline, CDR1 is SGHRS and CDR2 is YFSETQ. Trimming cost V 4 bases and J 3 bases, with 16 bases left between them. The CDR3 sequence is 15 residues long. DNA for the CDR3: TGCGCCAGCAGCCCCACGCCACTCCGATACACTGAAGCTTTCTTT. Protein sequence: CASSPTPLRYTEAFF. Filled out from reference TRBV5-1 and TRBJ1-1, the complete variable domain reads KAGVTQTPRYLIKTRGQQVTLSCSPISGHRSVSWYQQTPGQGLQFLFEYFSETQRNKGNFPGRFSGRQFSNSRSEMNVSTLELGDSALYLCASSPTPLRYTEAFFGQGTRLTVV.

This chain uses TRBV19 with TRBJ1-5; tentatively, D is TRBD1 (5 bases). Germline-derived CDR1 and CDR2 are LNHDA and SQIVND (reference sequence). The CDR3 spans 15 residues. The V gene lost 5 bases and the J gene lost 7 bases, with 18 bases spanning the gap. The CDR3 loop is CASSSDARRGQPQHF. The CDR3 coding sequence is TGTGCCAGTAGTTCGGACGCCCGAAGGGGACAGCCCCAGCATTTT.

The chain carries TRBV29-1 and TRBJ2-7, with TRBD1 identical over 11 bases. CDR1 and CDR2 (germline): SQVTM, ANQGSEA. This CDR3 spans 16 amino acids. J lost 2 bases, V lost 5 bases, and 11 bases had no gene match. CDR3: CSVLTMGQGGPYEQYF. The CDR3 DNA follows: TGCAGCGTTCTAACCATGGGACAGGGGGGCCCCTACGAGCAGTACTTC.

The chain carries TRBV7-9 and TRBJ2-2, with D unresolved. Germline CDR1 reads SEHNR; CDR2 reads FQNEAQ (reference sequence). V shed 7 bases and J shed 7 bases, with 7 bases lying between them. This CDR3 has 11 amino acids. The DNA for the CDR3 is TGTGCCAGCAATCCGGGCGGGGAGCTGTTTTTT. This gives the protein CASNPGGELFF.

As regards this clone: Different DNA sequences within this sample yield the same CDR3. The CDR3 reads CASSIATGGYGYTF. In nucleotides, the CDR3 is TGTGCCAGTAGTATAGCGACAGGGGGCTATGGCTACACCTTC. The gene calls are TRBV19 and TRBJ1-2; TRBD1 agrees at 9 bases. The CDR3 length is 14 residues. The germline V gene encodes CDR1 LNHDA and CDR2 SQIVND (reference sequence). The V segment lost 1 base and the J segment 4 bases; nucleotides outside the gene matches: 1.

The V gene is TRBV7-8, the J gene TRBJ2-7; 7 bases fit TRBD2. Germline loops: CDR1 SGHVS, CDR2 FQNEAQ. The CDR3 extends over 14 amino acids. Trimming cost V 6 bases and J 4 bases; bases outside gene matches: 9. Here the CDR3 reads CASRPGGSLYEQYF. The CDR3, as DNA: TGTGCCAGCAGGCCGGGGGGATCCCTTTACGAGCAGTACTTC.

V and J are TRBV6-5 and TRBJ1-6, with D possibly being TRBD1 (5 bases). In germline, CDR1 is MNHEY, CDR2 SVGAGI. V lost 5 bases and J lost 11, with 16 bases in between. The CDR3 is 14 amino acids. CDR3 DNA: TGTGCCAGCAGTCCCCTCCGGCGGGGCCCACCCCTCCACTTT. Protein: CASSPLRRGPPLHF.

The chain couples TRBV15 to TRBJ1-3; tentatively, D is TRBD1 (6 bases). The length of the CDR3 is 18 residues. Germline V gene lookup returns CDR1 LNHNV and CDR2 YYDKDF (reference sequence). The V gene lost 0 bases and the J gene lost 0 bases, with 15 bases spanning the gap. CDR3 protein: CATSREILTGLSGNTIYF. DNA of the CDR3: TGTGCCACCAGCAGAGAGATATTGACAGGCCTCTCTGGAAACACCATATATTTT.

The gene calls are TRBV24-1 and TRBJ2-3, with 8 nucleotides matching TRBD1. The CDR3 contains 16 residues. Looked up from germline, CDR1 is KGHDR and CDR2 is SFDVKD. V gave up 3 bases and J gave up 2 bases; unmatched junction bases: 6. The CDR3 DNA is TGTGCCACCAGTGATACCGGGACAGGCAACACAGATACGCAGTATTTT. It encodes CATSDTGTGNTDTQYF.

The rearrangement uses TRBV5-3 and TRBJ1-1; the D gene is possibly TRBD1 (5 bases). TRBV5-3 is identified as an open reading frame with a role that is uncertain. Trimming stripped 0 bases from V and 4 bases from J, with 19 bases between. The length of the CDR3 is 17 residues. This chain's CDR3 is CARSLECFQGARTEAFF. CDR3 sequence (DNA): TGTGCCAGAAGCTTGGAATGTTTCCAGGGAGCTCGCACTGAAGCTTTCTTT.

V and J are TRBV28 and TRBJ1-5; D is ambiguous. Looked up from germline, CDR1 is MDHEN and CDR2 is SYDVKM. Trimming took off 6 bases at V and 9 bases at J, with 12 bases between the two ends. The CDR3 extends over 12 amino acids. The CDR3 is CASRDWNSPQHF. In DNA, the CDR3 is TGTGCCAGCAGGGACTGGAATTCGCCCCAGCATTTT.

The V gene is TRBV9, the J gene TRBJ1-2; D is perhaps TRBD1 (6 bases). V was trimmed by 4 bases and J by 6 bases, leaving 16 bases between them. The CDR3 loop spans 14 amino acids. CDR1 is SGDLS, CDR2 YYNGEE, per germline. The CDR3 reads CASSPREGVHGYTF. CDR3 bases: TGTGCCAGCAGCCCTCGTGAGGGGGTTCATGGCTACACCTTC.

This chain connects TRBV24-1 to TRBJ1-1, with D hard to call. The CDR3 sequence is 13 residues long. The germline V gene encodes CDR1 KGHDR and CDR2 SFDVKD. The ends were cut back, 4 bases at V and 9 bases at J, with 14 bases in the middle. The CDR3, as DNA: TGTGCCACCAGTGAAGGCGGTGGAGGGAAAGCTTTCTTT. Residues: CATSEGGGGKAFF.

The rearrangement links TRBV5-8 to TRBJ1-5; tentatively, D is TRBD1 (5 bases). This CDR3 region has 13 residues. Trimming cost V 4 bases and J 7 bases, with 12 bases left between them. Germline V CDR1 and CDR2: SGHTS, YDEGEE. CDR3 in amino acids: CASSRGRGQPQHF. The DNA of the CDR3 is TGTGCCAGCAGCCGGGGCCGGGGCCAGCCCCAGCATTTT.

This clone was seen a handful of times. This rearrangement joins TRBV6-2 or TRBV6-3 to TRBJ1-5; D gene unclear. Trimming took off 5 bases at V and 6 bases at J, with 23 bases between the two ends. The CDR3 runs to 17 residues. Germline CDR1 is MNHEY and CDR2 is SVGEGT. CDR3 nucleotides: TGTGCCAGCAGTCGGCCATCAGTTATCCTCCAGGTTCAGCCCCAGCATTTT. Translated: CASSRPSVILQVQPQHF.

This clone was seen a single time. This rearrangement joins TRBV19 to TRBJ1-1, with D unclear. This CDR3 is 14 amino acids long. V lost 7 bases and J lost 4, with 16 bases in between. The V gene's germline CDR1 is LNHDA and CDR2 SQIVND (reference sequence). CDR3 sequence (DNA): TGTGCCAGTAACGGAATTGGTTCGGGCACTGAAGCTTTCTTT. Amino acids: CASNGIGSGTEAFF.